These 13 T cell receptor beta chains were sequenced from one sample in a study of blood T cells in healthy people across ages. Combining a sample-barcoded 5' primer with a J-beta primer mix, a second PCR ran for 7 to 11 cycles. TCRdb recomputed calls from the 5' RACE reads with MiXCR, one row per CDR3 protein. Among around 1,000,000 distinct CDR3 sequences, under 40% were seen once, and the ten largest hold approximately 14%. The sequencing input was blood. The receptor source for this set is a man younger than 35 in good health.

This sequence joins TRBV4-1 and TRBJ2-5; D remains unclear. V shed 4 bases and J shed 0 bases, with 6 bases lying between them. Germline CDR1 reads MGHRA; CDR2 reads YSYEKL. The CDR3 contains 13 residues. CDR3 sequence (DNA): TGCGCCAGCAGCCCCTGGGACCAAGAGACCCAGTACTTC. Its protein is CASSPWDQETQYF.

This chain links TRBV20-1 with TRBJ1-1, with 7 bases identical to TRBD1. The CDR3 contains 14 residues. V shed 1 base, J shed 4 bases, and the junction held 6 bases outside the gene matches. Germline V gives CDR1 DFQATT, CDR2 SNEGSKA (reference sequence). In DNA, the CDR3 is TGCAGTGCTAGAGGTGGAGGGGGCGGCACTGAAGCTTTCTTT. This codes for CSARGGGGGTEAFF.

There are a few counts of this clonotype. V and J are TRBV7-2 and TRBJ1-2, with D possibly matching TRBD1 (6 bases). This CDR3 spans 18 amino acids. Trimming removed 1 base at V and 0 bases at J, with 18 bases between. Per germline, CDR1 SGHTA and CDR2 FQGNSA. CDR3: CASSLVFTQGPANYGYTF. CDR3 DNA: TGTGCCAGCAGCTTAGTTTTCACTCAGGGGCCAGCTAACTATGGCTACACCTTC.

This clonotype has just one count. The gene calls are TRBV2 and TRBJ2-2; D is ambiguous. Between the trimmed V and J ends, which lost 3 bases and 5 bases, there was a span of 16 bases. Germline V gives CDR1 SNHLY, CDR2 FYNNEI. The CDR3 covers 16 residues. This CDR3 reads CASSDLAFKLTGELFF. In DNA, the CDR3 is TGTGCCAGCAGTGATTTGGCCTTTAAACTAACCGGGGAGCTGTTTTTT.

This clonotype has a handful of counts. The CDR3 reads CASSQVFRSHSGLEQFF. DNA for the CDR3: TGCGCCAGCAGCCAAGTTTTTCGTAGTCATTCAGGTTTGGAGCAGTTCTTC. The chain is built from TRBV4-3 and TRBJ2-1; no firm D call. V lost 1 base to trimming and J lost 10 bases, with 23 bases between them. Germline V gene data show CDR1 as LGHNA and CDR2 as YSLEER. CDR3 length: 17 amino acids.

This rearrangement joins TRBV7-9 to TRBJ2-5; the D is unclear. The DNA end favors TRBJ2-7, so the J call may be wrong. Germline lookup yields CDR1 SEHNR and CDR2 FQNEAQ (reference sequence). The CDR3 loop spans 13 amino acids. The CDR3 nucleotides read TGTGCCAGCAGCCTGCCTGGAGTCGACGAGCAGTACTTC. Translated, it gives CASSLPGVDEQYF.

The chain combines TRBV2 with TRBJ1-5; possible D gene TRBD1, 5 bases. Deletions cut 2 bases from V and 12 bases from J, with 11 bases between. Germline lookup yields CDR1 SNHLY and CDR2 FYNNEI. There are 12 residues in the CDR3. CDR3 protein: CASSESPGGQHF. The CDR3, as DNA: TGTGCCAGCAGTGAATCCCCGGGGGGCCAGCATTTT.

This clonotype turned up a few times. The CDR3 DNA reads as TGCGCCAGCAGCGGAGGGACTGCCAAAGAGACCCAGTACTTC. As protein: CASSGGTAKETQYF. This chain links TRBV5-1 with TRBJ2-5; TRBD2 might be the D (6 bases). The CDR3 spans 14 residues. V lost 4 bases and J 3 bases, leaving 13 bases between the germline ends. Germline-derived CDR1 and CDR2 are SGHRS and YFSETQ.

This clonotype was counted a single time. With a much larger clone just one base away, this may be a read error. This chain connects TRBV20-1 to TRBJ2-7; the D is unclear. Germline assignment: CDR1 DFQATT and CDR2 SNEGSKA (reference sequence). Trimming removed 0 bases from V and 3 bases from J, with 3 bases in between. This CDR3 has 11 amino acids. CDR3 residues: CSARDVYEQYF. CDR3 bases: TGCAGTGCTAGAGACGTCTACGAGCAGTACTTC.

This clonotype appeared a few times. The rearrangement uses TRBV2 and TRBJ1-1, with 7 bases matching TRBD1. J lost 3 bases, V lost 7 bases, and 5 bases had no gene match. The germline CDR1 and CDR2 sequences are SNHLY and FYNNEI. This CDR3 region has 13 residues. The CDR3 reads CASIPDRDTEAFF. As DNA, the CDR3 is TGTGCCAGCATTCCAGACAGGGACACTGAAGCTTTCTTT.

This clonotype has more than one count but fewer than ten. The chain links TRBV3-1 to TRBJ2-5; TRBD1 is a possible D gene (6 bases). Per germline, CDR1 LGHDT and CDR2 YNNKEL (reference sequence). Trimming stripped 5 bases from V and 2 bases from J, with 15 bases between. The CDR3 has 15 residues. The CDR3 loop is CASSKRGQGQETQYF. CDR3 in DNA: TGTGCCAGCAGCAAAAGAGGGCAGGGGCAAGAGACCCAGTACTTC.

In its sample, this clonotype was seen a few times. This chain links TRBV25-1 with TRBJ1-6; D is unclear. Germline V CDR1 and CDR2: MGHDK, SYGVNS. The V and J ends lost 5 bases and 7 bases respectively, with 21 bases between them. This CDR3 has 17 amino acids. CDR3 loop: CASSPQGLEIVNSPLHF. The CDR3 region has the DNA TGTGCCAGCAGTCCCCAAGGGTTGGAGATTGTGAATTCACCCCTCCACTTT.

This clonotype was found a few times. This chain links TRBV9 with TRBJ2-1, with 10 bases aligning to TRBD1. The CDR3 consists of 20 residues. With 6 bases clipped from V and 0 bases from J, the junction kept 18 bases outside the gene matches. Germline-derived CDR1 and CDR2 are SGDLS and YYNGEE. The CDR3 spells CASNLSRDRGHPDSYNEQFF. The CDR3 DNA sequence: TGTGCCAGCAACCTTTCCCGGGACAGGGGACACCCCGACTCCTACAATGAGCAGTTCTTC. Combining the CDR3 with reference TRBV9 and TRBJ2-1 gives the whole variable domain DSGVTQTPKHLITATGQRVTLRCSPRSGDLSVYWYQQSLDQGLQFLIQYYNGEERAKGNILERFSAQQFPDLHSELNLSSLELGDSALYFCASNLSRDRGHPDSYNEQFFGPGTRLTVL.